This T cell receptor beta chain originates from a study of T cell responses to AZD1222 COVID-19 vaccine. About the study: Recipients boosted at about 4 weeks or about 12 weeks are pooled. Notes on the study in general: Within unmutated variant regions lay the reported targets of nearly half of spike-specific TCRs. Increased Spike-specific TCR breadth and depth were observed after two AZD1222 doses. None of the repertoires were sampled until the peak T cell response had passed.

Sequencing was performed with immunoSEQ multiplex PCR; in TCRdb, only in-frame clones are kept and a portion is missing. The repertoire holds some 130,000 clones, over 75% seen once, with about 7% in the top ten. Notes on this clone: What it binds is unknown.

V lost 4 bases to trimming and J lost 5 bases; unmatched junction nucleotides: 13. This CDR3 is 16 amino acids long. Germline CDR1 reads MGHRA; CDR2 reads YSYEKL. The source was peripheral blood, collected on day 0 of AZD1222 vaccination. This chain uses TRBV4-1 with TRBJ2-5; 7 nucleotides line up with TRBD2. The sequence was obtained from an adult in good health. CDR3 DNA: TGCGCCAGCAGCCCCGTGGGAGAGGGGCGGGGGGAGACCCAGTACTTC. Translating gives CASSPVGEGRGETQYF.